This TCR beta chain stems from a study of cytomegalovirus exposure and HLA in healthy donors. Trimming cost V 10 bases and J 4 bases; bases outside gene matches: 7. The germline gives CDR1 SNHLY, CDR2 FYNNEI. This CDR3 has 14 residues. PCR involved 60 Vbeta and 13 Jbeta primers. Generated by immunoSEQ multiplex PCR, the TCRdb table keeps only in-frame clones and is missing some. The table lists 100,000 to 150,000 clones. Sequenced: PBMCs. This chain connects TRBV2 to TRBJ1-5, with TRBD1 matching over 10 bases. This receptor was taken from a young man in good health and CMV-seronegative. The DNA of the CDR3 is TGTGCCACCGACAGGGGGCAAGGTAATCAGCCCCAGCATTTT. It translates to CATDRGQGNQPQHF.